What follows are 21 T cell receptor beta chains derived from one specimen sequenced in a study of CD8 T cells in ankylosing spondylitis. TCRdb re-analysed the 5' RACE reads in MiXCR, keeping a single row per CDR3 protein. The sample includes some 350,000 distinct CDR3 sequences, around 15% of them seen just once. The material sequenced was blood, either unsorted or a sorted T cell fraction (not recorded which). The receptors originated from a male donor with ankylosing spondylitis or in good health (not recorded which).

This clonotype was counted only a few times. The V and J genes are TRBV20-1 and TRBJ2-5; the match to TRBD1 covers 7 bases. V dropped 0 bases and J dropped 7; count of bases not matched to a gene: 8. Germline V gene lookup returns CDR1 DFQATT and CDR2 SNEGSKA (reference sequence). The CDR3 covers 14 residues. CDR3 protein: CSAREGTAPTTQYF. Here the CDR3 DNA reads TGCAGTGCTAGAGAAGGGACAGCACCAACGACCCAGTACTTC.

The gene calls are TRBV7-2 and TRBJ1-1; D is perhaps TRBD1 (6 bases). The V gene lost 5 bases and the J gene lost 5 bases, with 12 bases spanning the gap. Germline V CDR1 and CDR2: SGHTA, FQGNSA. The CDR3 covers 13 residues. This CDR3 is CASSAYRETEAFF. CDR3 sequence (DNA): TGTGCCAGCAGCGCCTACAGGGAGACTGAAGCTTTCTTT.

This clonotype was seen a handful of times. V and J are TRBV29-1 and TRBJ2-3; D unresolved. The CDR3 length is 13 residues. Trimming removed 3 bases from V and 0 bases from J, with 7 bases in between. In germline, CDR1 is SQVTM, CDR2 ANQGSEA. CDR3 loop: CSVEGPSTDTQYF. For the CDR3, the DNA is TGCAGCGTTGAGGGCCCTAGCACAGATACGCAGTATTTT.

This clonotype was seen a handful of times. The rearrangement joins TRBV5-1 to TRBJ2-5, with TRBD1 identical over 8 bases. This CDR3 comprises 15 residues. V shed 3 bases, J shed 0 bases, and the junction held 4 bases outside the gene matches. CDR1 SGHRS and CDR2 YFSETQ come from the germline V gene. The CDR3 DNA reads as TGCGCCAGCAGCTCCGGGACAGGCAACCAAGAGACCCAGTACTTC. The encoded protein is CASSSGTGNQETQYF.

This clonotype was seen only a few times. This chain joins TRBV7-6 and TRBJ2-5, with 9 bases matching TRBD1. V gave up 2 bases and J gave up 4 bases; unmatched junction bases: 8. The CDR3 consists of 16 residues. From germline, CDR1 is SGHVS and CDR2 FNYEAQ. The CDR3 DNA follows: TGTGCCAGCAGCTTACCCCGCGGACAGGGGACAGAGACCCAGTACTTC. It encodes CASSLPRGQGTETQYF.

The chain uses TRBV3-1 and TRBJ1-2, with D unresolved. Per germline, CDR1 LGHDT and CDR2 YNNKEL (reference sequence). V dropped 1 base and J dropped 2 bases, with 11 bases sitting between them. This CDR3 has 15 amino acids. The CDR3 region has the DNA TGTGCCAGCAGCCAAGGGACCGCTTTGAACTATGGCTACACCTTC. Translated, it gives CASSQGTALNYGYTF.

This clonotype has more than one count but fewer than ten. CDR3: CASSQDHSRNTQYF. For the CDR3, the DNA is TGTGCCAGCAGCCAAGATCACAGCAGGAATACGCAGTATTTT. The rearrangement links TRBV3-1 to TRBJ2-3, with D uncertain. Trimming cost V 0 bases and J 7 bases, with 11 bases left between them. The CDR3 length is 14 residues. Germline CDR1 LGHDT, CDR2 YNNKEL (reference sequence).

There are a few counts of this clonotype. The V and J genes are TRBV30 and TRBJ1-3; D gene uncertain. V shed 0 bases and J shed 1 base, with 1 base lying between them. This CDR3 has 12 residues. Germline V gene sequence: CDR1 GTSNPN, CDR2 SVGIG (reference sequence). CDR3 residues: CAWSVSGNTIYF. As DNA, the CDR3 is TGTGCCTGGAGTGTTTCTGGAAACACCATATATTTT.

The chain uses TRBV27 and TRBJ2-3; D gene ambiguous. The CDR3 has 13 amino acids. The V end lost 4 bases, the J end lost 4 bases, and 9 bases lay between the germline ends. Germline CDR1 and CDR2: MNHEY and SMNVEV (reference sequence). CDR3 in amino acids: CASSSPFPDTQYF. In DNA, the CDR3 is TGTGCCAGCAGTTCGCCCTTTCCAGATACGCAGTATTTT.

This chain connects TRBV29-1 to TRBJ2-7, with 8 bases fitting TRBD1. The trim removed 4 bases at V and 5 bases at J, leaving 13 bases unmatched. From germline, CDR1 is SQVTM and CDR2 ANQGSEA. The CDR3 length is 15 residues. CDR3: CSVVHIGTGGNEQYF. The CDR3 nucleotides read TGCAGCGTTGTTCACATCGGAACAGGGGGAAACGAGCAGTACTTC.

This clonotype was recorded many times. The chain employs TRBV20-1 and TRBJ2-3; D is possibly TRBD2 (5 bases). The germline gives CDR1 DFQATT, CDR2 SNEGSKA (reference sequence). The CDR3 spans 13 residues. The ends were cut back, 6 bases at V and 10 bases at J, with 20 bases in the middle. CDR3: CSALYGGTHAQYF. In DNA, the CDR3 is TGCAGTGCCCTTTACGGAGGTACCCACGCGCAGTATTTT.

The chain recombines TRBV5-1 with TRBJ2-7; D is tentatively TRBD1 or TRBD2 (6 bases each). Per the germline V gene, CDR1 is SGHRS and CDR2 is YFSETQ. This CDR3 spans 14 amino acids. Between the trimmed V and J ends, which lost 0 bases and 2 bases, there was a span of 9 bases. In DNA form, the CDR3 reads TGCGCCAGCAGCTTGGTGGGGGGCCCCTACGAGCAGTACTTC. Amino acid sequence: CASSLVGGPYEQYF.

This CDR3 reads CSARQRTGDYNEQFF. CDR3 bases: TGCAGTGCTAGACAACGGACAGGGGACTACAATGAGCAGTTCTTC. This chain connects TRBV20-1 to TRBJ2-1; 9 bases fit TRBD1. Trimming removed 2 bases from V and 3 bases from J; junction bases left unmatched: 5. The CDR3 loop spans 15 amino acids. CDR1 is DFQATT and CDR2 is SNEGSKA in the germline V gene (reference sequence).

This clonotype occurred a few times. The chain combines TRBV5-6 with TRBJ2-7; the D call may be TRBD1 or TRBD2 (5 bases each). The CDR3 is 15 amino acids. From germline, CDR1 is SGHDT and CDR2 YYEEEE. The V and J ends lost 3 bases and 0 bases respectively, with 13 bases between them. The CDR3 DNA follows: TGTGCCAGCAGCTCGCCTCCAGGGAGCTCCTACGAGCAGTACTTC. Its protein product is CASSSPPGSSYEQYF.

This chain links TRBV2 with TRBJ2-3, with TRBD2 as a possible D gene (5 bases). Germline V gene lookup returns CDR1 SNHLY and CDR2 FYNNEI. The CDR3 covers 15 residues. V gave up 3 bases and J gave up 2 bases, with 12 bases separating them. The CDR3 protein is CASSDQAVFTDTQYF. The CDR3 DNA sequence: TGTGCCAGCAGTGACCAAGCGGTCTTCACAGATACGCAGTATTTT.

The sample holds a few counts of this clonotype. The J gene is TRBJ1-1, the V gene TRBV11-2; no reliable D call. The CDR3 consists of 12 residues. The germline V gene has CDR1 SGHAT and CDR2 FQNNGV. Trimming removed 1 base at V and 9 bases at J, with 9 bases between. The DNA for the CDR3 is TGTGCCAGCAGCTTAGTTGGGGTCAAAGCTTTCTTT. It codes for CASSLVGVKAFF.

V and J are TRBV2 and TRBJ2-1, with D possibly TRBD1 on 6 matching bases. The CDR3 is made up of 12 amino acids. V lost 10 bases to trimming and J lost 6 bases, with 13 bases between them. CDR1 is SNHLY and CDR2 is FYNNEI in the germline V gene. CDR3 region: CAINQGPNEQFF. Written as DNA, the CDR3 is TGTGCCATCAATCAGGGGCCCAATGAGCAGTTCTTC.

The chain recombines TRBV11-2 with TRBJ2-1; D might be TRBD1 or TRBD2, each matching 5 bases. Germline V gene data show CDR1 as SGHAT and CDR2 as FQNNGV. V was clipped by 0 bases and J by 6 bases, with 15 bases between them. There are 16 residues in the CDR3. CDR3 nucleotides: TGTGCCAGCAGCTTAGATACAGGACTCGAACCCAATGAGCAGTTCTTC. Protein product: CASSLDTGLEPNEQFF.

The chain joins TRBV12-3 or TRBV12-4 to TRBJ2-7, with D perhaps TRBD2 (5 bases). This CDR3 has 14 residues. With 5 bases removed from V and 0 bases from J, the gap between germline ends came to 11 bases. Here the CDR3 reads CASSDFGISYEQYF. CDR3 coding DNA: TGTGCCAGCAGTGACTTCGGGATCTCCTACGAGCAGTACTTC.

Ten or more counts support this clonotype. The chain recombines TRBV24-1 with TRBJ2-1; 15 bases match TRBD2. The J segment lost 5 bases and the V segment lost 3 bases, leaving 10 bases of the junction unmatched. Germline V gives CDR1 KGHDR, CDR2 SFDVKD. This CDR3 is 19 amino acids long. CDR3 region: CATSDRTSGRAATHNEQFF. The CDR3 DNA sequence: TGTGCCACCAGTGATCGGACTAGCGGGAGGGCCGCTACTCACAATGAGCAGTTCTTC.

J is TRBJ2-3 and V is TRBV7-9, with a tentative D call TRBD2 (5 bases). V shed 3 bases and J shed 2 bases, with 18 bases lying between them. CDR1 is SEHNR, CDR2 FQNEAQ, per germline (reference sequence). The CDR3 runs to 17 residues. CDR3 in amino acids: CASSFSRGRRPTDTQYF. The DNA of the CDR3 is TGTGCCAGCAGCTTTAGTCGAGGGCGGAGGCCCACAGATACGCAGTATTTT.